This T cell receptor beta chain was observed in a study of blood T cell repertoires in COVID-19. Study as a whole: Specimens from acute and convalescent COVID-19 originated in the United States, Italy and Spain. The cDNA or gDNA used as material had been derived from T cells, B-cell-depleted T cells, or PBMCs.

Per the study methods: Amplification from reference gene primers served as the basis for estimated nucleated cell counts. Assay used: immunoSEQ multiplex PCR; TCRdb lists only in-frame clones, some missing. The V and J calls and clone size are taken from that table; D and trimming were inferred from the DNA. This sample carries roughly 140,000 clones, roughly four fifths of them seen once, and the ten largest clones take just under 9%. V was pared by 4 bases and J by 7 bases, with 10 bases between. There are 12 residues in the CDR3. CDR1 MNHEY and CDR2 SVGEGT come from the germline V gene. The clonotype was recovered from a woman of 80 years or more in a cohort sampled during active or convalescent COVID-19. Sequences were obtained from peripheral blood. The chain joins TRBV6-2 or TRBV6-3 to TRBJ2-5; possibly TRBD1 for D (5 bases). DNA of the CDR3: TGTGCCAGCAGTTCCTCTCAGGGGACCCAGTACTTC. It specifies CASSSSQGTQYF.